A selection of T cell receptor beta chains follows, all from one sample in a study of cytomegalovirus exposure and HLA in healthy donors. This table comes from immunoSEQ multiplex PCR, and its TCRdb copy is limited to in-frame clones, with some not included. This sample yields about 130,000 clones, of which roughly 78% are seen a single time; approximately 3.8% belongs to the top ten. Sequencing used PBMCs. Receptors originate from a young man in good health and CMV-seronegative. The CDR3 runs from the conserved cysteine through the conserved F or W. D genes are given only for firm matches. Size is stated for part of the rows, as once, few or many counts, or as a class when the clone is expanded.

V: TRBV11-2; size: -; D: TRBD1; J: TRBJ2-5; DNA: TGTGCCAGCAGCTTCGGGACAGGGTACCAAGAGACCCAGTACTTC; CDR3: CASSFGTGYQETQYF
V: TRBV19; size: -; D: TRBD1; J: TRBJ2-2; DNA: TGTGCCACTAGAATAACGGGACAGGGGCCCGTTGGAGTCACCGGGGAGCTGTTTTTT; CDR3: CATRITGQGPVGVTGELFF
V: TRBV4-1; size: -; D: TRBD1; J: TRBJ1-4; DNA: TGCGCCAGCAGCCAACACCCCGGGACAGGGGTAATTGAAAAACTGTTTTTT; CDR3: CASSQHPGTGVIEKLFF
V: TRBV30; size: few; D: -; J: TRBJ1-4; DNA: TGTGCCTGGAGTCAGGTCCAGGGCGCAGAATCGGGTGAAAAACTGTTTTTT; CDR3: CAWSQVQGAESGEKLFF
V: TRBV4-2; size: -; D: -; J: TRBJ1-4; DNA: TGTGCCAGCAGCCCGTCCCGACAGGACGGTGAAAAACTGTTTTTT; CDR3: CASSPSRQDGEKLFF
V: TRBV4-1; size: -; D: -; J: TRBJ1-5; DNA: TGCGCCAGCAGCCAGGTTAGCGGGCAGCTTAGCAATCAGCCCCAGCATTTT; CDR3: CASSQVSGQLSNQPQHF
V: TRBV21-1; size: -; D: -; J: TRBJ2-1; DNA: TGTGCCAGCAGCAAAGCCCTCAGGACTGGGGGACTTGACAATGAGCAGTTCTTC; CDR3: CASSKALRTGGLDNEQFF
V: TRBV10-3; size: -; D: -; J: TRBJ2-5; DNA: TGTGCCATCAGTGAGTCTACCTTCGTGGCGGCCGAGGGGGACCAAGAGACCCAGTACTTC; CDR3: CAISESTFVAAEGDQETQYF
V: TRBV9; size: -; D: TRBD1; J: TRBJ1-2; DNA: TGTGCCAGCAGCGTTTTTACAGGGGCGGATGGCTACACCTTC; CDR3: CASSVFTGADGYTF
V: TRBV5-1; size: -; D: TRBD2; J: TRBJ2-5; DNA: TGCGCCAGCAGCGGGGCTAGCGGGGACCCCCAGTACTTC; CDR3: CASSGASGDPQYF
V: TRBV6-6; size: once; D: TRBD1; J: TRBJ1-5; DNA: TGTGCCAGCACCGAACACAGGGGAGCTAGCAATCAGCCCCAGCATTTT; CDR3: CASTEHRGASNQPQHF
V: TRBV6-4; size: -; D: TRBD2; J: TRBJ2-2; DNA: TGTGCCAGCAGTCTGACTAGCGGGGGGATGAACACCGGGGAGCTGTTTTTT; CDR3: CASSLTSGGMNTGELFF
V: TRBV27; size: few; D: TRBD2; J: TRBJ2-3; DNA: TGTGCCAGCAGTTCGCGCCCCGGACTAGCCGGGGCGGCAGATACGCAGTATTTT; CDR3: CASSSRPGLAGAADTQYF
V: TRBV5-6; size: -; D: TRBD1; J: TRBJ2-5; DNA: TGTGCCAGCAGCTTTGGGACAGAAGAGACCCAGTACTTC; CDR3: CASSFGTEETQYF
V: TRBV15; size: few; D: TRBD2; J: TRBJ2-2; DNA: TGTGCCACCAGCAGAGAATTCCGTAGCGGGGGAAACGGGGAGCTGTTTTTT; CDR3: CATSREFRSGGNGELFF
V: TRBV2; size: -; D: -; J: TRBJ2-2; DNA: TGTGCCAGCAGTGTAGGGGTACCCACCGGGGAGCTGTTTTTT; CDR3: CASSVGVPTGELFF
V: TRBV28; size: -; D: TRBD1; J: TRBJ2-7; DNA: TGTGCCAGCTCCAGTCCCCAACAGGGGGCGATCGACTACGAGCAGTACTTC; CDR3: CASSSPQQGAIDYEQYF
V: TRBV2; size: -; D: -; J: TRBJ1-1; DNA: TGTGCCAGCGGCCAAACACGTAACACTGAAGCTTTCTTT; CDR3: CASGQTRNTEAFF
V: TRBV30; size: -; D: TRBD2; J: TRBJ2-5; DNA: TGTGCCTGGAGTGTACCCAGCGGGGGCCCGGAGACCCAGTACTTC; CDR3: CAWSVPSGGPETQYF
V: TRBV5-1; size: -; D: -; J: TRBJ1-2; DNA: TGCGCCAGCAGCTTGGGACGGAGGGGCTACACCTTC; CDR3: CASSLGRRGYTF
V: TRBV6-1; size: -; D: TRBD1; J: TRBJ1-2; DNA: TGTGCCAGCAGTGAAGGGACAGGGGGCGGCTACACCTTC; CDR3: CASSEGTGGGYTF
V: TRBV7-9; size: few; D: -; J: TRBJ2-6; DNA: TGTGCCAGCAGCTCCCCCCGACGGACACCGGCCTCTGGGGCCAACGTCCTGACTTTC; CDR3: CASSSPRRTPASGANVLTF
V: TRBV27; size: -; D: TRBD1; J: TRBJ2-1; DNA: TGTGCCAGCAGTTTCTGGGGACAGGGGGATGAGCAGTTCTTC; CDR3: CASSFWGQGDEQFF
V: TRBV4-2; size: -; D: -; J: TRBJ2-3; DNA: TGTGCCAGCAGCCAAATGGCGGGTCCACCCCCAGATACGCAGTATTTT; CDR3: CASSQMAGPPPDTQYF
V: TRBV28; size: once; D: TRBD2; J: TRBJ2-1; DNA: TGTGCCAGCAGTTTAGGTAGCGGGGGGGGACATGAGCAGTTCTTC; CDR3: CASSLGSGGGHEQFF
V: TRBV4-2; size: -; D: TRBD1; J: TRBJ1-2; DNA: TGTGCCAGCAGCCAAACAGGGGGCGTCTATGGCTACACCTTC; CDR3: CASSQTGGVYGYTF
V: TRBV6-6; size: -; D: -; J: TRBJ1-6; DNA: TGTGCCAGCAGTTACGACAGCTATAATTCACCCCTCCACTTT; CDR3: CASSYDSYNSPLHF
V: TRBV5-8; size: -; D: TRBD2; J: TRBJ2-5; DNA: TGTGCCAGCAGCCATAGACTAGCGGGGGGGCCCGCGGCCCAGTACTTC; CDR3: CASSHRLAGGPAAQYF
V: TRBV28; size: -; D: -; J: TRBJ2-7; DNA: TGTGCCAGCAGTTTACCTACCGGGACAATCGTTCACTACGAGCAGTACTTC; CDR3: CASSLPTGTIVHYEQYF
V: TRBV7-8; size: once; D: -; J: TRBJ2-7; DNA: TGTGCCAGCAGCTTCCCCCAACGGGGATACGAGCAGTACTTC; CDR3: CASSFPQRGYEQYF
V: TRBV27; size: -; D: -; J: TRBJ1-1; DNA: TGTGCCTTCCTCCGGGGAGCTTTCTTT; CDR3: CAFLRGAFF
V: TRBV5-1; size: once; D: -; J: TRBJ1-2; DNA: TGCGCCAGCAGCGAGCAGACAGGATATGGCTACACCTTC; CDR3: CASSEQTGYGYTF
V: TRBV6-1; size: -; D: TRBD1; J: TRBJ1-5; DNA: TGTGCCAGCAGTGTGGGTCGACAGGGCGGTCAGCCCCAGCATTTT; CDR3: CASSVGRQGGQPQHF
V: TRBV7-9; size: -; D: -; J: TRBJ2-3; DNA: TGTGCCAGCAGCTTAGGGCTAGCAACAGATACGCAGTATTTT; CDR3: CASSLGLATDTQYF
V: TRBV11-2; size: -; D: -; J: TRBJ2-1; DNA: TGTGCCAGCAGCTTTAACGTAGCCCTCAGCTCCTACAATGAGCAGTTCTTC; CDR3: CASSFNVALSSYNEQFF
V: TRBV19; size: -; D: TRBD1; J: TRBJ2-7; DNA: TGTGCCACTGGACAGGGGGTAAACTACGAGCAGTACTTC; CDR3: CATGQGVNYEQYF
V: TRBV9; size: few; D: -; J: TRBJ2-7; DNA: TGTGCCAGCAGCCCCCGTTCGGACAGCCAACACGAGCAGTACTTC; CDR3: CASSPRSDSQHEQYF
V: TRBV5-1; size: -; D: TRBD1; J: TRBJ2-7; DNA: TGCGCCAGCAGCCCGGGACAGGGTACGAGCTCCTACGAGCAGTACTTC; CDR3: CASSPGQGTSSYEQYF
V: TRBV16; size: -; D: -; J: TRBJ1-6; DNA: TGTGCCAGCAGCCAATCATTACCGGGGGATTCACCCCTCCACTTT; CDR3: CASSQSLPGDSPLHF
V: TRBV15; size: few; D: TRBD2; J: TRBJ2-1; DNA: TGCGCCACCAGCAGGACGGGGGGCAATGAGCAGTTCTTC; CDR3: CATSRTGGNEQFF
V: TRBV10-1; size: -; D: TRBD1; J: TRBJ1-1; DNA: TGCGCCAGCAGTTCAGGGGGAGACACTGAAGCTTTCTTT; CDR3: CASSSGGDTEAFF
V: TRBV7-8; size: -; D: TRBD2; J: TRBJ2-3; DNA: TGTGCCAGCAGCCCATGGGGGGGGGAGACAGATACGCAGTATTTT; CDR3: CASSPWGGETDTQYF
V: TRBV2; size: -; D: TRBD1; J: TRBJ2-5; DNA: TGTGCCAGCAGCCGGGACAGCAAAGAGACCCAGTACTTC; CDR3: CASSRDSKETQYF
V: TRBV5-1; size: -; D: -; J: TRBJ2-7; DNA: TGCGCCAGCAGCTTAAGACAGCCCTACGAGCAGTACTTC; CDR3: CASSLRQPYEQYF
V: TRBV5-3; size: -; D: -; J: TRBJ2-1; DNA: TGTGCCAGAAGATACGACAGTAACAATGAGCAGTTCTTC; CDR3: CARRYDSNNEQFF
V: TRBV11-2; size: -; D: -; J: TRBJ2-5; DNA: TGTGCCAGCAGCCTCAGGACTACCAGCTTTAAAGAGACCCAGTACTTC; CDR3: CASSLRTTSFKETQYF
V: TRBV2; size: -; D: -; J: TRBJ2-2; DNA: TGTGCCAGCGGGGCGGTGCCCGGGGAGCTGTTTTTT; CDR3: CASGAVPGELFF
V: TRBV15; size: few; D: TRBD1; J: TRBJ1-3; DNA: TGTGCCACCAGCAGAGAAAGGACAGGGTCTGGAAACACCATATATTTT; CDR3: CATSRERTGSGNTIYF
V: TRBV18; size: -; D: -; J: TRBJ2-7; DNA: TGTGCCAGCTCACCACCCTCAGGGGTTTACGAGCAGTACTTC; CDR3: CASSPPSGVYEQYF
V: TRBV13; size: once; D: TRBD1; J: TRBJ2-7; DNA: TGTGCCAGCAGCTTGGACAGGGGATACGAGCAGTACTTC; CDR3: CASSLDRGYEQYF
V: TRBV2; size: few; D: TRBD2; J: TRBJ2-7; DNA: TGTGCCAGCCGATATACTAGCGGGGAGCAGTACTTC; CDR3: CASRYTSGEQYF
V: TRBV18; size: -; D: TRBD1; J: TRBJ1-4; DNA: TGTGCCAGCTCACAAGGACAGGGGGCTTCTCTCAATGAAAAACTGTTTTTT; CDR3: CASSQGQGASLNEKLFF
V: TRBV4-3; size: -; D: -; J: TRBJ1-2; DNA: TGCGCCAGAGCGACACCGGACAACTCTCTTGTCTCCTATGGCTACACCTTC; CDR3: CARATPDNSLVSYGYTF
V: TRBV11-1; size: -; D: -; J: TRBJ2-5; DNA: TGTGCCAGCAGCTCCCGGGACACCATGCGGGAGACCCAGTACTTC; CDR3: CASSSRDTMRETQYF
V: TRBV7-9; size: -; D: TRBD2; J: TRBJ2-3; DNA: TGTTCCAGCAGCTTATATGGGGGGGGACTCACAGATACGCAGTATTTT; CDR3: CSSSLYGGGLTDTQYF
V: TRBV2; size: once; D: -; J: TRBJ2-7; DNA: TGTGCCAGCAGTGAAGCCAGGGGCTCCTACGAGCAGTACTTC; CDR3: CASSEARGSYEQYF
V: TRBV6-6; size: -; D: -; J: TRBJ1-5; DNA: TGTGCCAGCACCCTTGGGGAGGGTAATCAGCCCCAGCATTTT; CDR3: CASTLGEGNQPQHF
V: TRBV27; size: -; D: TRBD1; J: TRBJ1-2; DNA: TGTGCCAGCAGTTTAGATTGGACAGGGGACTATGGCTACACCTTC; CDR3: CASSLDWTGDYGYTF
V: TRBV7-7; size: -; D: -; J: TRBJ2-5; DNA: TGTGCCAGCAGCTCCGATGTGCGGGGCAAGACCCAGTACTTC; CDR3: CASSSDVRGKTQYF
V: TRBV11-2; size: -; D: -; J: TRBJ2-7; DNA: TGTGCCAGCAGCCCGCTGACACTGAGCTCCTACGAGCAGTACTTC; CDR3: CASSPLTLSSYEQYF